The 14 T cell receptor beta chains below were found in one sample sequenced in a study of memory CD4+ T cells and cytomegalovirus serostatus. The sort gate was single viable CD3+CD4+CD8-CD45RO+ cells for memory CD4+ T cells. The repertoire was sequenced with immunoSEQ multiplex PCR; TCRdb's copy has only in-frame clones and lacks some. The sample includes some 73,000 clones, around four fifths seen only once; the top ten take just over 2.5%. The sample comprised memory CD4+ T cells from blood. These receptors were collected from an adult in good health and CMV-seropositive.

The genes are TRBV28 and TRBJ1-5; possible D gene TRBD1, 5 bases. Trimming shortened V by 4 bases and J by 5 bases, and 12 bases separated the two germline ends. Germline CDR1 and CDR2: MDHEN and SYDVKM. The CDR3 covers 14 residues. The CDR3 coding sequence is TGTGCCAGCAGTTCCTCGGACATTTATCAGCCCCAGCATTTT. Amino acid sequence: CASSSSDIYQPQHF.

CDR3 amino acids: CATSRDRGAYNEQFF. The CDR3 DNA reads as TGTGCCACCAGCAGAGATCGGGGAGCCTACAATGAGCAGTTCTTC. The chain links TRBV15 to TRBJ2-1; possibly TRBD2 for D (5 bases). The CDR3 contains 15 residues. The V gene's germline CDR1 is LNHNV and CDR2 YYDKDF (reference sequence). V lost 0 bases and J 2 bases, leaving 8 bases between the germline ends.

The V call is TRBV5-1, the J call TRBJ2-1, with unresolved D. Per germline, CDR1 SGHRS and CDR2 YFSETQ. The CDR3 covers 13 residues. Trimming cost V 4 bases and J 2 bases, with 7 bases left between them. The DNA for the CDR3 is TGCGCCAGCAGCCCCCAACCCTACAATGAGCAGTTCTTC. Protein: CASSPQPYNEQFF.

The chain recombines TRBV11-2 with TRBJ2-3, with TRBD2 identical over 11 bases. CDR3 length: 16 amino acids. V shed 5 bases, J shed 3 bases, and the junction held 7 bases outside the gene matches. Germline CDR1 is SGHAT and CDR2 is FQNNGV. The CDR3 nucleotides read TGTGCCAGCAGCAGTAGCGGGAGGGTTCAGACAGATACGCAGTATTTT. As protein: CASSSSGRVQTDTQYF.

V and J are TRBV2 and TRBJ2-2; D may be TRBD2 (5 bases). V lost 7 bases and J lost 6, with 12 bases in between. CDR3 length: 13 residues. CDR1 and CDR2 from the germline V gene are SNHLY and FYNNEI. CDR3 nucleotide sequence: TGTGCCAGCATGGAAGAGAGGGCCGGGGAGCTGTTTTTT. This codes for CASMEERAGELFF.

This rearrangement joins TRBV4-3 to TRBJ2-7; 11 positions agree with TRBD2. With 0 bases clipped from V and 0 bases from J, the junction kept 13 bases outside the gene matches. There are 20 residues in the CDR3. CDR1 is LGHNA and CDR2 is YSLEER in the germline V gene. The CDR3 reads CASSQDSPGTSGPSSYEQYV. In nucleotides, the CDR3 is TGCGCCAGCAGCCAAGATAGCCCTGGGACTAGCGGTCCCAGCTCCTACGAGCAGTACGTC.

This rearrangement joins TRBV29-1 to TRBJ1-4, with D unresolved. CDR1 and CDR2 (germline): SQVTM, ANQGSEA. Trimming pared 1 base from V and 6 bases from J, leaving 6 bases between. CDR3 length: 12 residues. CDR3 protein: CSVEGSDEKLFF. The DNA of the CDR3 is TGCAGCGTTGAAGGTTCGGATGAAAAACTGTTTTTT. Complete variable domain (other parts from reference TRBV29-1 and TRBJ1-4): SAVISQKPSRDICQRGTSLTIQCQVDSQVTMMFWYRQQPGQSLTLIATANQGSEATYESGFVIDKFPISRPNLTFSTLTVSNMSPEDSSIYLCSVEGSDEKLFFGSGTQLSVL.

This sequence joins TRBV19 and TRBJ1-5; 8 bases are shared with TRBD1. The CDR3 extends over 15 amino acids. V shed 5 bases, J shed 6 bases, and the junction held 9 bases outside the gene matches. The germline V gene encodes CDR1 LNHDA and CDR2 SQIVND (reference sequence). The DNA of the CDR3 is TGTGCCAGTAGTGGAACCGGGACAGGCTCTCAGCCCCAGCATTTT. Translating it yields CASSGTGTGSQPQHF.

V and J are TRBV2 and TRBJ1-1, with TRBD1 identical over 10 bases. Trimming at V came to 6 bases and at J to 11 bases, leaving 15 bases not matched to a gene. This CDR3 is 15 amino acids long. From germline, CDR1 is SNHLY and CDR2 FYNNEI. This chain's CDR3 is CASSPTRQGAAAAFF. CDR3 DNA: TGTGCCAGCAGCCCAACCCGACAGGGGGCGGCAGCCGCTTTCTTT.

The CDR3 nucleotides read TGCGCCAGCAGCTTCAGAGGTAGCGGGGCCAGTGGTGGCGGGGAGCTGTTTTTT. It encodes CASSFRGSGASGGGELFF. The chain employs TRBV5-1 and TRBJ2-2, with 8 positions matching TRBD2. CDR3 length: 18 residues. With 2 bases clipped from V and 7 bases from J, the junction kept 16 bases outside the gene matches. CDR1 is SGHRS and CDR2 is YFSETQ in the germline V gene.

The table lists this clone with a few counts. The chain is built from TRBV7-9 and TRBJ1-2, with a weak D call TRBD1 (5 bases). CDR1 is SEHNR, CDR2 FQNEAQ, per germline (reference sequence). The ends were cut back, 4 bases at V and 4 bases at J, with 13 bases in the middle. CDR3 length: 14 residues. DNA for the CDR3: TGTGCCAGCAGCTCCAGGGAGGAGGGCTATGGCTACACCTTC. Its translation: CASSSREEGYGYTF. Based on the CDR3 plus reference TRBV7-9 and TRBJ1-2, the full variable domain is DTGVSQNPRHKITKRGQNVTFRCDPISEHNRLYWYRQTLGQGPEFLTYFQNEAQLEKSRLLSDRFSAERPKGSFSTLEIQRTEQGDSAMYLCASSSREEGYGYTFGSGTRLTVV.

This clone was picked up a small number of times. The chain uses TRBV5-1 and TRBJ1-4; D is perhaps TRBD1 (6 bases). Between the trimmed V and J ends, which lost 6 bases and 5 bases, there was a span of 17 bases. CDR1 SGHRS and CDR2 YFSETQ come from the germline V gene. The CDR3 is made up of 15 amino acids. DNA for the CDR3: TGCGCCAGCACCTCCGGAGGGGGACAAAATGAAAAACTGTTTTTT. It codes for CASTSGGGQNEKLFF. The whole variable domain, remainder taken from reference TRBV5-1 and TRBJ1-4, is KAGVTQTPRYLIKTRGQQVTLSCSPISGHRSVSWYQQTPGQGLQFLFEYFSETQRNKGNFPGRFSGRQFSNSRSEMNVSTLELGDSALYLCASTSGGGQNEKLFFGSGTQLSVL.

V usage is TRBV19 and J usage is TRBJ1-5; 8 bases agree with TRBD1. Trimming removed 4 bases from V and 7 bases from J; junction bases left unmatched: 9. The CDR3 is 15 residues long. Germline loops: CDR1 LNHDA, CDR2 SQIVND (reference sequence). As DNA, the CDR3 is TGTGCCAGTAGTAATCTCAGGGGGCGCCTCCAGCCCCAGCATTTT. Translated, it gives CASSNLRGRLQPQHF.

This chain joins TRBV11-2 and TRBJ2-3; no clear D gene. Deletions cut 2 bases from V and 6 bases from J, with 6 bases between. Germline CDR1 and CDR2: SGHAT and FQNNGV. The CDR3 runs 12 residues. CDR3 region: CASSLNMDTQYF. The CDR3 DNA sequence: TGTGCCAGCAGCTTAAACATGGATACGCAGTATTTT.